One sample yielded the 26 T cell receptor beta chains listed below, sequenced in a study of T cells after yellow fever vaccination (dated by TCRdb to between 2019 and 2020). Library construction relied on 5' RACE. Reads for this sample came from an Illumina HiSeq 2500. TCRdb handled the public reads itself, with Q25 trimming in fastp and clone calling in MiXCR, and kept productive beta chains. Under each unique CDR3 protein, matching rows form one entry showing the most common genes and DNA. Counted in this sample were fewer than 450,000 distinct CDR3 sequences; roughly 10% of them appeared once. The ten largest clones represent 15% to 20% of the sample. Per the publication, the treatment or condition label means: live attenuated yellow fever vaccine strain. The specimen comprised PBMCs, sampled on the day of the first yellow fever vaccination. The receptors originated from a man younger than 35 who received the YFV17D yellow fever vaccine.

The chain carries TRBV4-1 and TRBJ2-1; 8 positions agree with TRBD2. V lost 0 bases to trimming and J lost 0 bases; unmatched junction nucleotides: 4. The CDR3 length is 17 residues. Germline CDR1 reads MGHRA; CDR2 reads YSYEKL. The CDR3: CASSQDGGGSSYNEQFF. As DNA, the CDR3 is TGCGCCAGCAGCCAAGATGGCGGGGGGAGCTCCTACAATGAGCAGTTCTTC.

The J gene is TRBJ2-2, the V gene TRBV11-2, with D possibly TRBD2 on 5 matching bases. V was clipped by 5 bases and J by 0 bases, with 16 bases between them. The CDR3 contains 17 residues. Germline CDR1 is SGHAT and CDR2 is FQNNGV. DNA of the CDR3: TGTGCCAGCAGCCTAGGTCTGGACTTTACGAACACCGGGGAGCTGTTTTTT. Its protein product is CASSLGLDFTNTGELFF.

This clonotype was seen repeatedly, ten times or more. J is TRBJ2-2 and V is TRBV6-5; 7 bases map to TRBD2. V gave up 2 bases and J gave up 0 bases; unmatched junction bases: 6. CDR3 length equals 17 residues. CDR1 and CDR2 (germline): MNHEY, SVGAGI. CDR3 sequence (DNA): TGTGCCAGCAGTTACACATTCGCGGGAGCGAACACCGGGGAGCTGTTTTTT. This codes for CASSYTFAGANTGELFF.

This clonotype was counted between two and nine times. The rearrangement uses TRBV7-2 and TRBJ2-3, with 11 nucleotides matching TRBD2. From germline, CDR1 is SGHTA and CDR2 FQGNSA. V shed 5 bases, J shed 5 bases, and the junction held 3 bases outside the gene matches. The CDR3 is made up of 14 amino acids. As DNA, the CDR3 is TGTGCCAGCAGCACGGGACTAGCGGTAGATACGCAGTATTTT. It yields the protein CASSTGLAVDTQYF.

The V call is TRBV5-1, the J call TRBJ2-5; possibly TRBD1 or TRBD2 for D (5 bases each). Trimming removed 4 bases from V and 1 base from J, with 20 bases in between. Germline assignment: CDR1 SGHRS and CDR2 YFSETQ. The CDR3 length is 17 residues. The CDR3 here is CASSPYGTVTSQETQYF. CDR3 in DNA: TGCGCCAGCAGCCCTTATGGGACCGTAACCTCCCAAGAGACCCAGTACTTC. Combining the CDR3 with reference TRBV5-1 and TRBJ2-5 gives the whole variable domain KAGVTQTPRYLIKTRGQQVTLSCSPISGHRSVSWYQQTPGQGLQFLFEYFSETQRNKGNFPGRFSGRQFSNSRSEMNVSTLELGDSALYLCASSPYGTVTSQETQYFGPGTRLLVL.

In its sample, this clonotype was seen a few times. The V and J genes are TRBV5-1 and TRBJ1-5; D call uncertain. The CDR3 spans 13 residues. The V gene's germline CDR1 is SGHRS and CDR2 YFSETQ. Trimming pared 1 base from V and 5 bases from J, leaving 7 bases between. CDR3 sequence reads: CASSLWLDQPQHF. CDR3 bases: TGCGCCAGCAGCTTGTGGCTGGATCAGCCCCAGCATTTT.

This clonotype came up many times. The chain is built from TRBV12-3 or TRBV12-4 and TRBJ2-3, with TRBD2 matching over 8 bases. This CDR3 spans 13 amino acids. V was clipped by 6 bases and J by 6 bases; unmatched bases: 5. CDR3 sequence reads: CASSFGGADTQYF. As DNA, the CDR3 is TGTGCCAGCAGCTTCGGGGGGGCGGATACGCAGTATTTT.

The CDR3 DNA sequence: TGTGCCAGCTCACCATCGGGGCACAATAGCAATCAGCCCCAGCATTTT. It yields the protein CASSPSGHNSNQPQHF. J is TRBJ1-5 and V is TRBV18, with TRBD1 as a possible D gene (5 bases). CDR1 and CDR2 from the germline V gene are KGHSH and LQKENI. V lost 2 bases and J 0 bases, leaving 11 bases between the germline ends. CDR3 length equals 16 residues. The full variable domain, in which reference TRBV18 and TRBJ1-5 provide the parts outside the CDR3, is NAGVMQNPRHLVRRRGQEARLRCSPMKGHSHVYWYRQLPEEGLKFMVYLQKENIIDESGMPKERFSAEFPKEGPSILRIQQVVRGDSAAYFCASSPSGHNSNQPQHFGDGTRLSIL.

The rearrangement links TRBV12-3 or TRBV12-4 to TRBJ1-5; D might be TRBD1 (5 bases). V lost 10 bases, J lost 5 bases, and 15 bases lay in between. This CDR3 contains 13 residues. The chain's CDR3 is CATGQGGDQPQHF. The CDR3 DNA reads as TGTGCCACCGGTCAGGGCGGCGATCAGCCCCAGCATTTT.

Many counts were recorded for this clonotype. The genes are TRBV18 and TRBJ2-7, with unresolved D. The CDR3 has 13 residues. CDR1 and CDR2 from the germline V gene are KGHSH and LQKENI. V was shortened by 4 bases and J by 4 bases, with 11 bases between the two germline ends. The CDR3 sequence: CASSLYGGYEQYF. CDR3 nucleotides: TGTGCCAGCTCACTCTATGGCGGTTACGAGCAGTACTTC.

The gene calls are TRBV12-3 or TRBV12-4 and TRBJ1-2; D is undetermined. Trimming pared 3 bases from V and 10 bases from J, leaving 12 bases between. The CDR3 is made up of 12 amino acids. In DNA form, the CDR3 reads TGTGCCAGCAGTTTCAGAGTACCCCCCTACACCTTC. The encoded protein is CASSFRVPPYTF.

This clonotype has only a few counts. The CDR3 DNA is TGTGCCAGCAGCCTGTCGCGGGGGATATCCTACGAGCAGTACGTC. This sequence encodes CASSLSRGISYEQYV. This chain connects TRBV21-1 to TRBJ2-7; the table's D call of TRBD1 was not tested on the DNA. TRBV21-1 constitutes a pseudogene. CDR3 length: 15 residues.

This clonotype was observed a handful of times. The V and J genes are TRBV7-9 and TRBJ1-2; maybe TRBD1 (5 bases). V was pared by 1 base and J by 7 bases, with 13 bases between. In germline, CDR1 is SEHNR, CDR2 FQNEAQ (reference sequence). This CDR3 contains 14 residues. The CDR3 here is CASSLEGFYSGYTF. For the CDR3, the DNA is TGTGCCAGCAGCTTAGAGGGGTTTTATAGTGGCTACACCTTC.

The rearrangement joins TRBV7-6 to TRBJ2-3; 9 positions agree with TRBD1. This CDR3 contains 17 residues. Germline CDR1 SGHVS, CDR2 FNYEAQ. V lost 3 bases to trimming and J lost 3 bases; unmatched junction nucleotides: 10. The CDR3 sequence is CASSFHRDRDSTDTQYF. CDR3 DNA sequence: TGTGCCAGCAGCTTTCACCGGGACAGGGATTCTACAGATACGCAGTATTTT.

This clonotype was seen a few times. This chain uses TRBV18 with TRBJ2-1; 8 positions match TRBD1. Trimming removed 4 bases from V and 3 bases from J; junction bases left unmatched: 5. Germline CDR1 KGHSH, CDR2 LQKENI. The CDR3 consists of 15 residues. The CDR3 sequence: CASSLTTGVYNEQFF. The CDR3 DNA reads as TGTGCCAGCTCACTCACGACAGGGGTCTACAATGAGCAGTTCTTC.

This clonotype was detected only a few times. The rearrangement links TRBV7-2 to TRBJ2-4, with 11 bases matching TRBD1. CDR3 length: 15 residues. The V segment lost 4 bases and the J segment 6 bases; nucleotides outside the gene matches: 5. The germline V gene has CDR1 SGHTA and CDR2 FQGNSA. The CDR3 nucleotides are TGTGCCAGCAGCTCTGGGACAGGGGGTATAAACATTCAGTACTTC. Translating gives CASSSGTGGINIQYF.

This clonotype was counted between two and nine times. The V call is TRBV5-6, the J call TRBJ1-5; TRBD1 might be the D (6 bases). The CDR3 loop spans 15 amino acids. Germline V gives CDR1 SGHDT, CDR2 YYEEEE. Between the trimmed V and J ends, which lost 2 bases and 2 bases, there was a span of 11 bases. Here the CDR3 DNA reads TGTGCCAGCAGCTTCGCAGGGGCTCGCAATCAGCCCCAGCATTTT. Translated: CASSFAGARNQPQHF.

The chain is built from TRBV5-6 and TRBJ2-3; D unclear. The CDR3 runs 12 residues. Per the germline V gene, CDR1 is SGHDT and CDR2 is YYEEEE. The V gene lost 0 bases and the J gene lost 14 bases, with 13 bases spanning the gap. CDR3 DNA sequence: TGTGCCAGCAGCTTGGTCCTAAAATCCCCGTATTTT. It encodes CASSLVLKSPYF.

The genes are TRBV2 and TRBJ2-7; 8 positions match TRBD1. CDR3 length equals 16 residues. The ends lost 5 bases at V and 0 bases at J; junction bases unmatched: 9. Germline CDR1 and CDR2: SNHLY and FYNNEI. The CDR3 loop is CASSFSPGQDSYEQYV. The CDR3 bases are TGTGCCAGCAGTTTTAGCCCGGGACAGGACTCCTACGAGCAGTACGTC.

This clonotype has just a few counts. The rearrangement joins TRBV6-5 to TRBJ1-5; D is unclear. V lost 4 bases to trimming and J lost 2 bases, with 12 bases between them. Germline V gene lookup returns CDR1 MNHEY and CDR2 SVGAGI. The CDR3 extends over 15 amino acids. In nucleotides, the CDR3 is TGTGCCAGCAGTTTCAGTGGGTCGGGCAATCAGCCCCAGCATTTT. Translating gives CASSFSGSGNQPQHF.

The chain is built from TRBV27 and TRBJ2-2; 8 nucleotides agree with TRBD2. Germline V gives CDR1 MNHEY, CDR2 SMNVEV (reference sequence). The CDR3 consists of 16 residues. With V trimmed by 4 bases and J by 6 bases, 10 bases remained unmatched. Here the CDR3 reads CASSWLAGGGPGELFF. The CDR3 DNA reads as TGTGCCAGCAGTTGGTTGGCGGGGGGAGGCCCCGGGGAGCTGTTTTTT.

This clonotype was picked up a small number of times. The rearrangement links TRBV10-3 to TRBJ2-3; 8 positions agree with TRBD2. Germline values: CDR1 ENHRY, CDR2 SYGVKD. The CDR3 totals 13 residues. V shed 8 bases, J shed 4 bases, and the junction held 5 bases outside the gene matches. The chain's CDR3 is CAIRGGGADTQYF. CDR3 coding DNA: TGTGCCATCCGGGGGGGGGGCGCAGATACGCAGTATTTT.

This clonotype has a count of ten or more. This rearrangement joins TRBV7-2 to TRBJ2-7; D not certain. Germline CDR1 is SGHTA and CDR2 is FQGNSA. Trimming left V 4 bases short and J 3 bases short, with 7 bases between. This CDR3 region has 12 residues. The CDR3 DNA follows: TGTGCCAGCAGCTCCTTTTACTACGAGCAGTACTTC. This translates into CASSSFYYEQYF.

The gene calls are TRBV6-1 and TRBJ2-3, with a weak D call TRBD2 (6 bases). Deletions cut 2 bases from V and 3 bases from J, with 12 bases between. The CDR3 contains 15 residues. Per germline, CDR1 MNHNS and CDR2 SASEGT. In DNA form, the CDR3 reads TGTGCCAGCAGTGAACTGGGGGGTTTGACAGATACGCAGTATTTT. Translating it yields CASSELGGLTDTQYF.

This clonotype has just a few counts. This chain joins TRBV28 and TRBJ1-1; D uncertain. This CDR3 contains 13 residues. Germline V lookup: CDR1 MDHEN, CDR2 SYDVKM. The V gene lost 6 bases and the J gene lost 4 bases, with 12 bases spanning the gap. CDR3: CASRGFESTEAFF. CDR3 nucleotide sequence: TGTGCCAGCAGGGGGTTCGAATCCACTGAAGCTTTCTTT.

The chain joins TRBV19 to TRBJ1-6, with TRBD1 as a possible D gene (5 bases). The germline gives CDR1 LNHDA, CDR2 SQIVND (reference sequence). The CDR3 spans 15 residues. Trimming pared 5 bases from V and 9 bases from J, leaving 17 bases between. The CDR3 DNA reads as TGTGCCAGTAGTCTGCCGACCGGGGGAGGTTCACCCCTCCACTTT. It codes for CASSLPTGGGSPLHF.